The rows below give T cell receptor beta chains drawn from one sample of a study of cytomegalovirus exposure and HLA in healthy donors. Some clones are missing from TCRdb's copy, which holds only in-frame ones; the method was immunoSEQ multiplex PCR. The table has some 130,000 clones, 65% to 80% seen once. The sample taken for sequencing was PBMCs. The receptors were gathered from a man in his forties in good health and CMV-seronegative. The CDR3 runs from the conserved cysteine through the conserved F or W. D genes are given only for firm matches. Clone size is not always given. Where it is, it says once, few, many or a class for expanded clones.

abundance	j_gene	v_gene	d_gene	CDR3aa
-	TRBJ2-5	TRBV7-2	-	CASSFQGRETQYF
-	TRBJ2-7	TRBV5-4	TRBD2	CASSPGTSGTYEQYF
-	TRBJ2-7	TRBV2	-	CASNPSGGSYEQYF
once	TRBJ1-1	TRBV5-1	-	CASSLVSRDTEAFF
few	TRBJ2-7	TRBV6-5	-	CASSYGGSLPYEQYF
-	TRBJ2-7	TRBV5-6	-	CASSPQARPYEQYF
-	TRBJ1-2	TRBV6-5	TRBD1	CASSSNPSGGYGYTF
once	TRBJ2-1	TRBV4-1	TRBD2	CASSQGAQAGGLGEQFF
-	TRBJ2-1	TRBV19	TRBD2	CASSVSSGRIDEQFF
few	TRBJ1-4	TRBV7-8	TRBD1	CASSNPGQGREKLFF
-	TRBJ1-3	TRBV7-8	TRBD1	CASSSDRDGNTIYF
-	TRBJ2-7	TRBV2	TRBD2	CASSEATSGGYEQYF
-	TRBJ2-7	TRBV7-2	TRBD1	CASSYGQVYEQYF
few	TRBJ2-7	TRBV6-5	-	CASSSPRSYEQYF
once	TRBJ1-6	TRBV19	-	CASSIDRNSPLHF
-	TRBJ2-1	TRBV6-5	-	CASSYSRGGREFF
-	TRBJ1-6	TRBV30	-	CAWREPRTANSPLHF
-	TRBJ1-1	TRBV7-2	TRBD1	CASRPGGAVPEAFF
-	-	TRBV6-1	TRBD1	CASSEVVGGLYEQYF
-	TRBJ2-5	TRBV15	TRBD1	CATSRDPGDSQETQYF
-	TRBJ2-2	TRBV28	-	CASSSGQWTGELFF
-	TRBJ2-1	TRBV30	-	CAWSSLRDSLTYNEQFF
-	TRBJ2-3	TRBV6-6	TRBD2	CASSSRAAGADTQYF
-	TRBJ2-7	TRBV6-5	TRBD1	CASSAGQAHYEQYF
-	TRBJ2-3	TRBV7-7	TRBD1	CAVRDRATDTQYF
-	TRBJ2-2	TRBV10-3	-	CASSTDYGRMNTGELFF
-	TRBJ1-5	TRBV18	-	CASSPQGDSNQPQHF
once	TRBJ2-1	TRBV5-1	TRBD2	CASSLAPSGGVEQFF
-	TRBJ1-4	TRBV2	TRBD1	CASSFQGATNEKLFF
-	TRBJ2-7	TRBV7-3	-	CASTLSPGDSYEQYF
-	TRBJ2-5	TRBV11-2	-	CASSLSTGETQYF
-	TRBJ2-5	TRBV5-4	TRBD1	CASSEGTGVEYF
once	TRBJ2-1	TRBV20-1	-	CSASSYNEQFF
many	TRBJ1-1	TRBV6-1	TRBD1	CASSEPPGQGNTEAFF
few	TRBJ2-5	TRBV2	TRBD1	CASSELGTEQETQYF
-	TRBJ1-5	TRBV28	TRBD1	CASSNPRGPYSNQPQHF
-	TRBJ2-7	TRBV30	-	CAWSRQTAYEQYF
-	TRBJ2-7	TRBV29-1	TRBD2	CSVVSGGGDEQYF
-	TRBJ2-7	TRBV5-6	-	CASSLRRGGEQYF
-	TRBJ2-4	TRBV5-1	-	CASSLAVGYIQYF
-	TRBJ2-3	TRBV6-6	-	CATRGNPWVDTQYF
few	TRBJ2-7	TRBV27	TRBD2	CASSFYGGRAYEQYF
-	TRBJ1-5	TRBV7-9	-	CASSPGVTDQHF
-	TRBJ1-1	TRBV5-6	TRBD1	CASSSITGTAFVTEAFF